The TCR beta chain under discussion was sequenced for a study of OX40 agonist ivuxolimab in advanced cancers. Study overall: Patients were treated with intravenous ivuxolimab, dosed at 0.01 to 10 mg/kg and infused every 2 weeks. Partial responses were seen in three patients, one with hepatocellular carcinoma and two with cutaneous melanoma.

Peripheral blood came from all dose cohorts at three timepoints. V lost 6 bases and J 7 bases, leaving 13 bases between the germline ends. Germline loops: CDR1 SGHNT, CDR2 YYREEE (reference sequence). This CDR3 is 12 amino acids long. The assay was immunoSEQ multiplex PCR, and TCRdb's table has in-frame clones only and misses some. The profile shows 35,000 to 50,000 clones, approximately 86% of them singletons. The TCR comes from an adult with an advanced solid tumor such as melanoma, head and neck, liver or kidney cancer. Sample: CD4+ or CD8+ T cells sorted from blood, taken in a trial of the OX40 agonist ivuxolimab. The chain joins TRBV5-4 to TRBJ1-2; D is possibly TRBD1 (6 bases). This chain's CDR3 is CASKGGAPGYTF. CDR3 coding DNA: TGTGCCAGCAAAGGGGGGGCGCCTGGCTACACCTTC.